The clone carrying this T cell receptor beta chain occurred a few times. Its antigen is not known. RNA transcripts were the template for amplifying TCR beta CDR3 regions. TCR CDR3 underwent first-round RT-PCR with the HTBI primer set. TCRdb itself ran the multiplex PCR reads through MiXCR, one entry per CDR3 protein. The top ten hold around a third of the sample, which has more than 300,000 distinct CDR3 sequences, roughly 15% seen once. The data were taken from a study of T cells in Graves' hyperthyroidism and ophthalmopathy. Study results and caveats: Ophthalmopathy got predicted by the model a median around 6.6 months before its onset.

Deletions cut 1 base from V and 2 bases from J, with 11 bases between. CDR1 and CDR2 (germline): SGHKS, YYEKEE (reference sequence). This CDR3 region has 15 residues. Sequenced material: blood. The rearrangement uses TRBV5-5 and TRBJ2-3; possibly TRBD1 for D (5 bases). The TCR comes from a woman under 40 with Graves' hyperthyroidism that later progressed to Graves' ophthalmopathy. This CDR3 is CASSLYDSPTDTQYF. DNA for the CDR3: TGTGCCAGCAGCTTGTATGACAGCCCCACAGATACGCAGTATTTT.